This T cell receptor (beta chain) was captured by sequencing in a study of vaccination effects on CD4 cells after COVID-19. For the study at large: Antigen-specific CD4+ T cells were first expanded with viral peptide pools by the ViraFEST assay and only then sequenced. A few convalescent patients were sampled after vaccination (early and late). The researchers cultured 1.9 million or so PBMC per well with 8.5 to 10 IU/ml IL-2 and roughly 9.4 ug/ml peptides.

The culture ran for roughly ten days before CD4+ T cells were isolated. This individual tested PCR-positive for SARS-CoV-2 infection between March and December 2020. Participants completed two doses of the BNT162b2 or mRNA-1273 vaccine. After removal of 6 bases from V and 1 base from J, the junction contained 3 bases not matched to a gene. Germline V gene sequence: CDR1 MNHEY, CDR2 SVGAGI. The CDR3 extends over 14 amino acids. About this clone: Its antigen is undetermined.

Profiled with immunoSEQ multiplex PCR; TCRdb holds only in-frame clones, not every one. The sample holds around 50,000 clones, 74% seen once. Study-level points and caveats: Early post-infection timepoints were absent, and convalescent patients were few.

This TCR came from a human donor who had a prior SARS-CoV-2 infection. The sample was CD4+ T cells from PBMCs cultured without peptide, taken after COVID-19 vaccination. This sequence joins TRBV6-5 and TRBJ1-1; 9 bases agree with TRBD1. The CDR3 loop is CASRWTGENTEAFF. In nucleotides, the CDR3 is TGTGCCAGCAGATGGACAGGGGAGAACACTGAAGCTTTCTTT.